These T cell receptor beta chains were read from a single sample in a study of blood T cells in healthy people across ages. TCRdb itself ran the 5' RACE reads through MiXCR, one entry per CDR3 protein. The sample yields hundreds of thousands of distinct CDR3 sequences, around 50% seen once. The sequenced sample consisted of blood. Every receptor here comes from a woman at least 80 years old in good health. CDR3s include the opening cysteine and the closing phenylalanine or tryptophan. D genes are given only for firm matches. A row's size may be missing; if present it is once, few, many or a size class.

TRBV9,TRBJ2-3,once,NA,TGTGCCAGCAGCGCGGCCCAGACGCAGTATTTT,CASSAAQTQYF
TRBV20-1,TRBJ2-2,few,NA,TGCAGTGCTAATTCGGGATCGAACACCGGGGAGCTGTTTTTT,CSANSGSNTGELFF
TRBV20-1,TRBJ2-1,many,TRBD2,TGCAGTGCTAGAGATTACGAGCGGGACTACAATGAGCAGTTCTTC,CSARDYERDYNEQFF
TRBV7-8,TRBJ1-2,few,NA,TGTGCCAGCAGCTTACGGTCAGATGGCTACACCTTC,CASSLRSDGYTF
TRBV7-3,TRBJ2-1,NA,NA,TGTGCCAGCAGCTTAAGATACGACCCCTCCTCCTACAATGAGCAGTTCTTC,CASSLRYDPSSYNEQFF
TRBV30,TRBJ2-3,NA,NA,TGTGCCTGGAGTGTAAGTCTTCTAGGCGGTAGCACAGATACGCAGTATTTT,CAWSVSLLGGSTDTQYF
TRBV6-6,TRBJ2-1,NA,TRBD2,TGTGCCAGCAGTTACAGGGGACTAGCGGAGAATGAGCAGTTCTTC,CASSYRGLAENEQFF
TRBV29-1,TRBJ2-5,NA,NA,TGCAGCGGCCTTAATAATGAGCAGTACTTC,CSGLNNEQYF
TRBV20-1,TRBJ2-5,NA,TRBD2,TGCAGTGCTCACGGGACTAGCGGCAACCAAGAGACCCAGTACTTC,CSAHGTSGNQETQYF
TRBV10-3,TRBJ2-1,NA,TRBD2,TGTGCCATCAGTGCTAGCGGGGGTACGAATGAGCAGTTCTTC,CAISASGGTNEQFF
TRBV7-3,TRBJ2-1,NA,TRBD2,TGTGCCAGCAGCTTAAGCCAGGGCGCTCGGGGGGATGAGCAGTTCTTC,CASSLSQGARGDEQFF
TRBV3-1,TRBJ1-6,NA,NA,TGTGCCAGCAGCCAGAAGGGCTCACCCCTCCACTTT,CASSQKGSPLHF
TRBV15,TRBJ2-1,NA,TRBD2,TGTGCCACCAGCAGAGGGAACCCGACTAGCGGTGTCAATGAGCAGTTCTTC,CATSRGNPTSGVNEQFF
TRBV7-9,TRBJ1-1,NA,NA,TGTGCCAGCAGCTCCGGTAGGGGCCAAGCTTTCTTT,CASSSGRGQAFF
TRBV20-1,TRBJ1-5,NA,NA,TGCAGTGCTAGAGGGGCGTCGGGAGGCAATCAGCCCCAGCATTTT,CSARGASGGNQPQHF
TRBV5-4,TRBJ1-1,NA,TRBD1,TGTGCCAGCAGCGCGGACAGGGGGCAGAACACTGAAGCTTTCTTT,CASSADRGQNTEAFF
TRBV28,TRBJ2-1,NA,NA,TGTGCCAGCAGTTTAGGGGGCACCACCTACAATGAGCAGTTCTTC,CASSLGGTTYNEQFF
TRBV27,TRBJ2-5,NA,NA,TGTGCCAGCAGCCCACCCGGGGTGGTCGGGACCCAGTACTTC,CASSPPGVVGTQYF
TRBV20-1,TRBJ1-1,NA,NA,TGCAGTGCTAGCTACCCTCGGGAGGACACTGAAGCTTTCTTT,CSASYPREDTEAFF
TRBV7-9,TRBJ2-7,few,TRBD1,TGTGCCAGCAGCCGACAGGGGAACTACAATGAGCAGTACTTC,CASSRQGNYNEQYF
TRBV28,TRBJ2-3,NA,TRBD2,TGTGCCAGCAGTTTCCCCCAGCCTAGCGGGGGTTTTTGGAGCACAGATACGCAGTATTTT,CASSFPQPSGGFWSTDTQYF
TRBV20-1,TRBJ2-3,NA,TRBD2,TGCAGTGCTAGGACTAGCGGGGGCGCAGATACGCAGTATTTT,CSARTSGGADTQYF
TRBV6-1,TRBJ2-5,many,NA,TGTGCCAGCAGCAACGGACCCGACGGACAGACCCAGTACTTC,CASSNGPDGQTQYF
TRBV29-1,TRBJ1-2,NA,NA,TGCAGCGTGACGACAAGTCCGGGAGGCTACACCTTC,CSVTTSPGGYTF
TRBV4-1,TRBJ2-3,many,NA,TGCGCCAGCAGCCAAGATCCGGCCACAGATACGCAGTATTTT,CASSQDPATDTQYF
TRBV6-5,TRBJ2-2,many,NA,TGTGCCAGCAGAAAGGGACTGACGAACACCGGGGAGCTGTTTTTT,CASRKGLTNTGELFF
TRBV4-3,TRBJ2-4,NA,NA,TGCGCCAGCAGCCAAGATCGAGAAGCGGTATTTAACATTCAGTACTTC,CASSQDREAVFNIQYF
TRBV6-6,TRBJ2-2,few,NA,TGTGCCAGCAGGCACCTTGGGGGGTCAAACACCGGGGAGCTGTTTTTT,CASRHLGGSNTGELFF
TRBV12-3/TRBV12-4,TRBJ1-5,few,TRBD1,TGTGCCAGCACCCCTGGACAGGGCAATCAGCCCCAGCATTTT,CASTPGQGNQPQHF
TRBV7-9,TRBJ2-7,NA,TRBD2,TGTGCCAGCAGCGAGACTAGCGGGGGGCCCTACGAGCAGTACTTC,CASSETSGGPYEQYF
TRBV29-1,TRBJ2-7,NA,TRBD1,TGCAGCGCCGGAGACAGGGGGAGGAACGAGCAGAACTTC,CSAGDRGRNEQNF
TRBV3-1,TRBJ2-3,many,NA,TGTGCCAGCAGCCCCACGGGGAACACAGATACGCAGTATTTT,CASSPTGNTDTQYF
TRBV12-3/TRBV12-4,TRBJ1-1,once,NA,TGTGCCAGCAACTTGGGGACTGAAGCTTTCTTT,CASNLGTEAFF
TRBV3-1,TRBJ1-6,many,NA,TGTGCCAGCAGCTACGCGGTTCCTAATTCACCCCTCCACTTT,CASSYAVPNSPLHF
TRBV12-3/TRBV12-4,TRBJ2-2,NA,TRBD1,TGTGCCAGCAGTTTAAGACAGGGGGCGATCTCCGGGGAGCTGTTTTTT,CASSLRQGAISGELFF
TRBV6-6,TRBJ1-1,NA,NA,TGTGCCAGCAGAACAGGCAGCAACACTGAAGCTTTCTTT,CASRTGSNTEAFF
TRBV10-1,TRBJ2-7,many,NA,TGCGCCACTCAGGGGACCGGCTACGAGCAGTACTTC,CATQGTGYEQYF
TRBV28,TRBJ2-2,NA,TRBD2,TGTGCCACTCTCCCAGGGAGAGTATATAGCGGGACCGGGGAGCTGTTTTTT,CATLPGRVYSGTGELFF
TRBV28,TRBJ2-5,many,TRBD2,TGTGCCAGCAGTTTAGGCGGTAGCGGGAGGATTCTAGAGACCCAGTACTTC,CASSLGGSGRILETQYF
TRBV20-1,TRBJ2-1,NA,NA,TGCAGTGCCACGAAACCGGGACCGGACAATGAGCAGTTCTTC,CSATKPGPDNEQFF
TRBV5-1,TRBJ2-2,few,TRBD1,TGCGCCAGCAGCCGGGACAGGGAAACCGGGGAGCTGTTTTTT,CASSRDRETGELFF
TRBV12-3/TRBV12-4,TRBJ2-5,many,NA,TGTGCCAGCAGTTTTAGGGGCGAAGAGACCCAGTACTTC,CASSFRGEETQYF
TRBV15,TRBJ1-5,NA,NA,TGTGCCACCAGCAGAGAGGCAGGGAGGGTCGATCAGCCCCAGCATTTT,CATSREAGRVDQPQHF
TRBV7-9,TRBJ2-1,NA,NA,TGTGCCAGCAGCGAACCGGGGGCAGGGAATAATGAGCAGGTCTTC,CASSEPGAGNNEQVF
TRBV29-1,TRBJ2-7,NA,TRBD2,TGCAGCGGCGGGGCTAGCGGGGACTCCTACGAGCAGTACTTC,CSGGASGDSYEQYF
TRBV20-1,TRBJ2-7,NA,TRBD1,TGCAGTGCTAGAGATGGACAGGGAGATTCCTACAATGAGCAGTACTTC,CSARDGQGDSYNEQYF
TRBV6-2/TRBV6-3,TRBJ2-5,many,NA,TGTGCCAGCAGTTACACTGTCCGCTCAGGGACCCAGTACTTC,CASSYTVRSGTQYF
TRBV12-3/TRBV12-4,TRBJ2-5,many,NA,TGTGCCAGCAGTTTGGGAGGGGGGGCCCAGTACTTC,CASSLGGGAQYF
TRBV12-3/TRBV12-4,TRBJ1-1,NA,TRBD1,TGTGCCAGCAGTAGGGGGCAGGTGATCCTGAACACTGAAGCTTTCTTT,CASSRGQVILNTEAFF
TRBV7-3,TRBJ2-5,NA,NA,TGTGCCTGCAGCTTAACGCCTTACCAGTTCGGTGGGGAGACCCAGTACTTC,CACSLTPYQFGGETQYF
TRBV10-2,TRBJ2-5,once,NA,TGCGCCAGCAGTGTCGCCCAGTACTTC,CASSVAQYF
TRBV5-1,TRBJ2-2,NA,NA,TGCGCCAGCAGCTCCCAGGTGTCGGCCACCGGGGAGCTGTTTTTT,CASSSQVSATGELFF
TRBV12-3/TRBV12-4,TRBJ2-4,once,TRBD2,TGTGCCAGCAGCTTAAGATCGGGGGGTAGAGTCGGCAATGAGCGGTACTTC,CASSLRSGGRVGNERYF
TRBV3-1,TRBJ1-2,few,TRBD1,TGTGCCAGCAGCCAGGGGACAGGGCTTAACTATGGCTACACCTTC,CASSQGTGLNYGYTF
TRBV29-1,TRBJ1-1,NA,NA,TGCAGCGTTGAAGACGGGGAGGGTGAAGCTTTCTTT,CSVEDGEGEAFF
TRBV4-1,TRBJ1-2,NA,TRBD1,TGCGCCAGCAGCCAAGGGGGACAGGTCTATGGCTACACCTTC,CASSQGGQVYGYTF
TRBV20-1,TRBJ2-5,NA,NA,TGCAGTGCTCCTACTACGACCAAAGAGACCCAGTACTTC,CSAPTTTKETQYF